This T cell receptor (beta chain) appears in the sequencing data of a study of CD8 T cells in Susac syndrome. Germline assignment: CDR1 SGHAT and CDR2 FQNNGV. This CDR3 has 12 amino acids. V was pared by 4 bases and J by 5 bases, with 8 bases between. With random hexamers, reverse transcription was performed on roughly 0.5 to 1 ug of RNA. Each CDR3 protein gets one entry after TCRdb re-called the immunoSEQ multiplex PCR reads with MiXCR. The table has roughly 330,000 distinct CDR3 sequences, roughly 94% seen once; the top ten hold 0.065%. The sequence came from a human donor with multiple sclerosis. The chain carries TRBV11-2 and TRBJ2-5; D is unresolved. Sequenced sample: CD4+ T cells from PBMCs. Here the CDR3 DNA reads TGTGCCAGCAGCTCCCCTGAGGAGACCCAGTACTTC. Protein product: CASSSPEETQYF.